The 20 T cell receptor beta chains reported below all come from one sample, sequenced in a study of cytomegalovirus exposure and HLA in healthy donors. Amplification used 60 Vbeta primers and 13 Jbeta primers. The table came from immunoSEQ multiplex PCR; TCRdb's copy has only in-frame clones and leaves some out. The sample has about 130,000 clones; over 70% are singletons. The sequencing input was PBMCs. These receptors were taken from a woman between 35 and 50 years old in good health and CMV-seronegative.

This clone was seen a few times. The chain recombines TRBV7-2 with TRBJ1-1; TRBD1 matches at 7 bases. The CDR3 is 15 residues long. J was trimmed by 0 bases and V by 7 bases; bases with no gene match: 8. Germline CDR1 SGHTA, CDR2 FQGNSA. Here the CDR3 DNA reads TGTGCCAGCAAACCGACAGGGTCAATGAACACTGAAGCTTTCTTT. This codes for CASKPTGSMNTEAFF.

The chain recombines TRBV28 with TRBJ2-6; TRBD1 aligns across 10 bases. V shed 7 bases, J shed 0 bases, and the junction held 3 bases outside the gene matches. This CDR3 has 16 residues. Per the germline V gene, CDR1 is MDHEN and CDR2 is SYDVKM. The CDR3 sequence is CASTGQGNSGANVLTF. CDR3 nucleotides: TGTGCCAGCACGGGACAGGGGAACTCTGGGGCCAACGTCCTGACTTTC.

The chain joins TRBV28 to TRBJ2-1; maybe TRBD2 (6 bases). Trimming pared 4 bases from V and 8 bases from J, leaving 15 bases between. The CDR3 contains 14 residues. Germline V gene lookup returns CDR1 MDHEN and CDR2 SYDVKM. The CDR3 loop is CASSSVRELHEQFF. CDR3 coding DNA: TGTGCCAGCAGTTCTGTTCGGGAGTTACATGAGCAGTTCTTC.

The rearrangement joins TRBV6-1 to TRBJ2-7, with 11 bases that match TRBD1. V dropped 2 bases and J dropped 1; count of bases not matched to a gene: 7. The CDR3 spans 17 residues. Germline CDR1 and CDR2: MNHNS and SASEGT. This CDR3 is CASSERTGGEFSYEQYF. For the CDR3, the DNA is TGTGCCAGCAGTGAAAGGACAGGGGGCGAATTTTCCTACGAGCAGTACTTC.

This chain uses TRBV6-5 with TRBJ1-6; 7 bases agree with TRBD1. J lost 4 bases, V lost 8 bases, and 8 bases had no gene match. Looked up from germline, CDR1 is MNHEY and CDR2 is SVGAGI. The CDR3 runs 15 residues. Written as DNA, the CDR3 is TGTGCCAGCGCCGCCAGGGGGGAATATAATTCACCCCTCCACTTT. Protein product: CASAARGEYNSPLHF.

CDR3 in amino acids: CASSVDREIGELFF. CDR3 DNA: TGTGCCAGCAGCGTGGACAGGGAGATCGGGGAGCTGTTTTTT. The V call is TRBV2, the J call TRBJ2-2, with TRBD1 matching over 8 bases. The CDR3 loop spans 14 amino acids. Germline V gives CDR1 SNHLY, CDR2 FYNNEI. Trimming took 6 bases from V and 7 from J; bases not matched to a gene: 7.

The chain couples TRBV7-2 to TRBJ1-1, with 8 bases lining up with TRBD1. This CDR3 is built from 17 residues. The V gene's germline CDR1 is SGHTA and CDR2 FQGNSA. Unmatched junction bases numbered 16, after V lost 5 bases and J lost 5 bases. The CDR3 nucleotides are TGTGCCAGCAGCCTAAATGGGGCAGGGGGCGCAGGGACTGAAGCTTTCTTT. This sequence encodes CASSLNGAGGAGTEAFF. Filled out from reference TRBV7-2 and TRBJ1-1, the complete variable domain reads GAGVSQSPSNKVTEKGKDVELRCDPISGHTALYWYRQSLGQGLEFLIYFQGNSAPDKSGLPSDRFSAERTGGSVSTLTIQRTQQEDSAVYLCASSLNGAGGAGTEAFFGQGTRLTVV.

In its sample, this clone was seen many times. CDR3 amino acids: CASSLGVAGVQEQYF. Written as DNA, the CDR3 is TGCGCCAGCAGCTTGGGGGTAGCGGGAGTTCAGGAGCAGTACTTC. This rearrangement joins TRBV5-1 to TRBJ2-7; 9 bases map to TRBD2. J lost 7 bases, V lost 0 bases, and 8 bases had no gene match. This CDR3 is 15 amino acids long. Germline loops: CDR1 SGHRS, CDR2 YFSETQ. Filled out from reference TRBV5-1 and TRBJ2-7, the complete variable domain reads KAGVTQTPRYLIKTRGQQVTLSCSPISGHRSVSWYQQTPGQGLQFLFEYFSETQRNKGNFPGRFSGRQFSNSRSEMNVSTLELGDSALYLCASSLGVAGVQEQYFGPGTRLTVT.

The chain recombines TRBV18 with TRBJ1-5; a possible D gene is TRBD1 (5 bases). Trimming removed 2 bases at V and 6 bases at J, with 17 bases between. The CDR3 loop spans 16 amino acids. Germline V gene sequence: CDR1 KGHSH, CDR2 LQKENI. As DNA, the CDR3 is TGTGCCAGCTCACCATGGGATGGGCAGGGTGGTCAGCCCCAGCATTTT. This codes for CASSPWDGQGGQPQHF.

This clone has more than one count but fewer than ten. The V call is TRBV19, the J call TRBJ2-1, with D perhaps TRBD1 (6 bases). V was shortened by 7 bases and J by 6 bases, with 19 bases between the two germline ends. Looked up from germline, CDR1 is LNHDA and CDR2 is SQIVND (reference sequence). The CDR3 is made up of 15 amino acids. The CDR3 region is CASKPKGVLVNEQFF. CDR3 DNA sequence: TGTGCCAGTAAACCCAAGGGGGTTCTCGTCAATGAGCAGTTCTTC.

This chain joins TRBV25-1 and TRBJ1-5; 9 bases map to TRBD1. The J segment lost 7 bases and the V segment lost 8 bases, leaving 3 bases of the junction unmatched. The CDR3 length is 12 residues. The germline V gene encodes CDR1 MGHDK and CDR2 SYGVNS. Here the CDR3 reads CASRTGEQPQHF. The DNA of the CDR3 is TGTGCCAGCCGGACAGGGGAGCAGCCCCAGCATTTT.

V is TRBV29-1 and J is TRBJ1-1, with 8 bases aligning to TRBD1. V dropped 6 bases and J dropped 4; count of bases not matched to a gene: 10. The CDR3 consists of 14 residues. Germline-derived CDR1 and CDR2 are SQVTM and ANQGSEA. The CDR3 loop is CSVGSDRGGTEAFF. DNA for the CDR3: TGCAGCGTGGGAAGCGACAGGGGCGGCACTGAAGCTTTCTTT.

The rearrangement links TRBV7-2 to TRBJ2-1; the D gene is possibly TRBD1 (6 bases). Germline V gene data show CDR1 as SGHTA and CDR2 as FQGNSA. This CDR3 has 18 amino acids. Deletions cut 5 bases from V and 7 bases from J, with 27 bases between. This CDR3 is CASSLSMAPGAGRNEQFF. DNA for the CDR3: TGTGCCAGCAGCCTCTCCATGGCCCCAGGGGCAGGTAGGAATGAGCAGTTCTTC.

A single count supports this clone. This chain uses TRBV5-8 with TRBJ2-4; D gene uncertain. Germline CDR1 reads SGHTS; CDR2 reads YDEGEE. Trimming removed 1 base at V and 9 bases at J, with 5 bases between. The CDR3 is 11 amino acids. For the CDR3, the DNA is TGTGCCAGCAGCTTGAGTAGCATTCAGTACTTC. Its translation is CASSLSSIQYF. The entire variable domain, with the rest obtained from reference TRBV5-8 and TRBJ2-4, is as follows: EAGVTQSPTHLIKTRGQQATLRCSPISGHTSVYWYQQALGLGLQFLLWYDEGEERNRGNFPPRFSGRQFPNYSSELNVNALELEDSALYLCASSLSSIQYFGAGTRLSVL.

This clone was seen just once. CDR3 sequence (DNA): TGCGCCAGCAGCCCGTCACTAGATAGCAATGAGCAGTTCTTC. It encodes CASSPSLDSNEQFF. The chain joins TRBV5-1 to TRBJ2-1, with D perhaps matching TRBD2 (5 bases). Germline values: CDR1 SGHRS, CDR2 YFSETQ. The CDR3 totals 14 residues. Trimming removed 4 bases at V and 6 bases at J, with 14 bases between.

The chain recombines TRBV7-2 with TRBJ1-5, with D hard to call. Trimming stripped 6 bases from V and 1 base from J, with 13 bases between. Germline V gene sequence: CDR1 SGHTA, CDR2 FQGNSA. The CDR3 contains 15 residues. The CDR3: CASRPMGGSNQPQHF. CDR3 nucleotide sequence: TGTGCCAGCAGACCCATGGGAGGGAGCAATCAGCCCCAGCATTTT. The entire variable domain, with the rest obtained from reference TRBV7-2 and TRBJ1-5, is as follows: GAGVSQSPSNKVTEKGKDVELRCDPISGHTALYWYRQSLGQGLEFLIYFQGNSAPDKSGLPSDRFSAERTGGSVSTLTIQRTQQEDSAVYLCASRPMGGSNQPQHFGDGTRLSIL.

The chain links TRBV2 to TRBJ1-6; the D gene is possibly TRBD1 (6 bases). Germline lookup yields CDR1 SNHLY and CDR2 FYNNEI. The V end was cut by 6 bases, the J end by 8 bases, with 17 bases between. The CDR3 is made up of 15 amino acids. CDR3 nucleotides: TGTGCCAGCAGCGGGAGGGGGGCTCAAGATTCACCCCTCCACTTT. Translation: CASSGRGAQDSPLHF.

This clone has more than one count but fewer than ten. The chain is built from TRBV28 and TRBJ1-1; TRBD1 agrees at 8 bases. V was clipped by 5 bases and J by 4 bases; unmatched bases: 3. CDR3 size: 13 residues. CDR1 and CDR2 (germline): MDHEN, SYDVKM. The CDR3 loop is CASSLQGGTEAFF. The CDR3 nucleotides read TGTGCCAGCAGTCTACAGGGGGGCACTGAAGCTTTCTTT.

The chain joins TRBV13 to TRBJ2-4, with D perhaps TRBD2 (5 bases). V was cut by 4 bases and J by 1 base, with 8 bases left in between. The CDR3 contains 14 residues. The germline V gene has CDR1 PRHDT and CDR2 FYEKMQ (reference sequence). The DNA of the CDR3 is TGTGCCAGCAGCTCCGGGGAGGCCAAAAACATTCAGTACTTC. Protein product: CASSSGEAKNIQYF.

The rearrangement links TRBV29-1 to TRBJ2-5, with D possibly TRBD2 on 5 matching bases. V was clipped by 4 bases and J by 4 bases, with 13 bases between them. The CDR3 is 13 amino acids. Germline CDR1 reads SQVTM; CDR2 reads ANQGSEA. The CDR3 is CSVGGSGSETQYF. In nucleotides, the CDR3 is TGCAGCGTTGGAGGATCGGGGTCAGAGACCCAGTACTTC.